This T cell receptor (beta chain) was captured in a study of neoadjuvant anti-PD-1 for oral cavity cancer. Study-wide results and limits: Higher pretreatment blood Treg/Th17 ratios correlated with higher pretreatment blood and lower post-treatment tumor TCRbeta clonality.

Time point here: after neoadjuvant nivolumab, at surgical resection. Patients were newly diagnosed with stage II-IVA oral cavity squamous cell carcinoma without prior systemic or radiation treatment. Blood cells were analyzed directly, without culture or expansion. Sequencing used immunoSEQ multiplex PCR; TCRdb keeps in-frame clones, though not all of them. The data show roughly 46,000 clones, with about 77% seen just once and 4.8% held by the top ten. Germline trimming cut 1 base from V and 4 bases from J; bases unmatched to any gene: 8. Germline V gene lookup returns CDR1 SGHRS and CDR2 YFSETQ. CDR3 size: 16 residues. As regards this clone: Its antigen remains unidentified.

The chain joins TRBV5-1 to TRBJ2-7; 10 bases agree with TRBD1. The source of this sequence is a person aged 35-80 years with oral cavity squamous cell carcinoma. This specimen consisted of PBMCs, obtained after nivolumab (anti-PD-1) treatment. Here the CDR3 reads CASSLLRDRGEYEQYF. As DNA, the CDR3 is TGCGCCAGCAGCTTGCTCCGGGACAGGGGAGAATACGAGCAGTACTTC.